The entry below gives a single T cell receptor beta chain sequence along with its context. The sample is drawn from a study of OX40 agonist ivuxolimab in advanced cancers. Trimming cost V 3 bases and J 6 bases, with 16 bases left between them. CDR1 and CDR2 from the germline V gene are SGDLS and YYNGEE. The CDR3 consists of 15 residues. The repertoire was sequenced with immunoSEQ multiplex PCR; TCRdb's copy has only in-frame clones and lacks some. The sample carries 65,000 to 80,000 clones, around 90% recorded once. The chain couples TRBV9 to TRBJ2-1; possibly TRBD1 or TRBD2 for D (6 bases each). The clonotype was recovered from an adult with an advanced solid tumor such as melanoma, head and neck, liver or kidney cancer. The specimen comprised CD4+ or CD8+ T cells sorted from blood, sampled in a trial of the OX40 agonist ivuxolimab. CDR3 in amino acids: CASSASGAHGNEQFF. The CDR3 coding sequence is TGTGCCAGCAGCGCTTCGGGGGCTCACGGCAATGAGCAGTTCTTC.